The 7 T cell receptor beta chains presented below share a single source sample, sequenced in a study of blood T cell repertoires in COVID-19 (dated by TCRdb to about 2020). The method was the immunoSEQ multiplex PCR assay. Held by TCRdb, this immuneACCESS table contains in-frame sequences only and omits some clones. Under half of the omission traces to an unresolved V gene where checked; the cause of the rest is unknown. The sample records roughly 14,000 clones, 87% of which are singletons. Approximately 15% of the sample is in the top ten clones. The sample taken for sequencing was peripheral blood. The receptor source for this set is a human donor with active COVID-19. The donor label of this sample is uncertain.

The V call is TRBV7-9, the J call TRBJ2-5; TRBD1 agrees at 9 bases. This CDR3 is 14 amino acids long. After removal of 2 bases from V and 4 bases from J, the junction contained 2 bases not matched to a gene. Looked up from germline, CDR1 is SEHNR and CDR2 is FQNEAQ (reference sequence). CDR3 residues: CASSLMTGGETQYF. The CDR3 DNA reads as TGTGCCAGCAGCTTAATGACAGGGGGAGAGACCCAGTACTTC.

V gene TRBV18 combines with J gene TRBJ1-5; TRBD1 is a possible D gene (5 bases). The CDR3 extends over 16 amino acids. V lost 4 bases to trimming and J lost 1 base, with 14 bases between them. Germline V gives CDR1 KGHSH, CDR2 LQKENI. CDR3 DNA sequence: TGTGCCAGCTCACAATCGGCTCAGGGAAGCAATCAGCCCCAGCATTTT. This sequence encodes CASSQSAQGSNQPQHF.

In its sample, this clone was seen a few times. CDR3 bases: TGTGCCAGCTCAAAACAGGGTGGCAATCAGCCCCAGCATTTT. It encodes CASSKQGGNQPQHF. The chain is built from TRBV18 and TRBJ1-5; D perhaps matches TRBD1 (6 bases). Trimming took 5 bases from V and 2 from J, leaving 10 bases between them. The CDR3 covers 14 residues. Germline V CDR1 and CDR2: KGHSH, LQKENI.

Here the CDR3 reads CASRATGDNQPQHF. The DNA of the CDR3 is TGTGCCAGCAGGGCGACAGGAGACAATCAGCCCCAGCATTTT. This chain links TRBV2 with TRBJ1-5; D is possibly TRBD1 (6 bases). The V end lost 6 bases, the J end lost 3 bases, and 12 bases lay between the germline ends. This CDR3 comprises 14 residues. The germline gives CDR1 SNHLY, CDR2 FYNNEI.

This chain uses TRBV5-4 with TRBJ2-6; 8 positions match TRBD1. The V gene end was trimmed by 6 bases and the J gene end by 2 bases; junction bases not matched to a gene: 1. Per the germline V gene, CDR1 is SGHNT and CDR2 is YYREEE (reference sequence). This CDR3 is 14 amino acids long. The DNA of the CDR3 is TGTGCCAGCAAACAGGGGGCTGGGGCCAACGTCCTGACTTTC. This sequence encodes CASKQGAGANVLTF.

In its sample, this clone was seen once. The chain carries TRBV5-1 and TRBJ2-3; D not resolved. Trimming stripped 4 bases from V and 0 bases from J, with 12 bases between. Germline V gene lookup returns CDR1 SGHRS and CDR2 YFSETQ. The length of the CDR3 is 15 residues. In DNA, the CDR3 is TGCGCCAGCAGCAGCTTACCCGGGAGCACAGATACGCAGTATTTT. It codes for CASSSLPGSTDTQYF.

This chain uses TRBV2 with TRBJ1-2; D perhaps matches TRBD1 (6 bases). This CDR3 is built from 12 residues. Between the trimmed V and J ends, which lost 10 bases and 3 bases, there was a span of 12 bases. From germline, CDR1 is SNHLY and CDR2 FYNNEI. CDR3 coding DNA: TGTGCCACCTCGGACAGTTACTATGGCTACACCTTC. It specifies CATSDSYYGYTF.